The 14 T cell receptor beta chains given below trace back to one sample, sequenced in a study of control samples from healthy donors and cancer patients. TCRdb's table, derived via immunoSEQ multiplex PCR, lists solely in-frame clones and lacks some. The table lists some 150,000 clones, roughly 94% of them singletons, with 10% to 15% in the top ten. The source material was blood. These receptors came from a man aged 35 to 55 in good health.

This rearrangement joins TRBV11-2 to TRBJ2-5, with D hard to call. This CDR3 has 12 amino acids. Germline CDR1 is SGHAT and CDR2 is FQNNGV. The V end lost 5 bases, the J end lost 7 bases, and 11 bases lay between the germline ends. This chain's CDR3 is CASSQSTGTQYF. The CDR3 nucleotides read TGTGCCAGCAGCCAATCAACCGGGACCCAGTACTTC.

This chain connects TRBV7-8 to TRBJ1-5; 7 bases agree with TRBD1. From germline, CDR1 is SGHVS and CDR2 FQNEAQ. This CDR3 spans 15 amino acids. V lost 6 bases and J lost 3; bases outside the gene matches: 8. The CDR3 sequence: CASSSRQGYNQPQHF. The DNA for the CDR3 is TGTGCCAGCAGTTCCAGACAGGGCTACAATCAGCCCCAGCATTTT.

This rearrangement joins TRBV6-5 to TRBJ1-2; no definite D call. The CDR3 is 14 residues long. V lost 6 bases and J lost 4, with 15 bases in between. CDR1 and CDR2 from the germline V gene are MNHEY and SVGAGI. The CDR3 DNA reads as TGTGCCAGCAGCCCAACCTTTGAACTCTATGGCTACACCTTC. Its protein product is CASSPTFELYGYTF.

The chain combines TRBV7-6 with TRBJ2-1; 13 bases match TRBD2. The CDR3 length is 16 residues. The V gene end was trimmed by 2 bases and the J gene end by 7 bases; junction bases not matched to a gene: 5. Per germline, CDR1 SGHVS and CDR2 FNYEAQ. The CDR3 sequence: CASSLTSGRAFNEQFF. The CDR3 DNA reads as TGTGCCAGCAGCTTAACTAGCGGGAGGGCCTTTAATGAGCAGTTCTTC.

The chain uses TRBV5-6 and TRBJ2-7; D is perhaps TRBD2 (5 bases). The germline gives CDR1 SGHDT, CDR2 YYEEEE. Trimming left V 2 bases short and J 6 bases short, with 15 bases between. The CDR3 totals 14 residues. The CDR3 here is CASSFPGRRSEQYF. DNA for the CDR3: TGTGCCAGCAGCTTTCCGGGGAGAAGGTCCGAGCAGTACTTC.

This chain uses TRBV9 with TRBJ2-2; tentative D call: TRBD2 (6 bases). The length of the CDR3 is 16 residues. Trimming removed 1 base at V and 0 bases at J, with 10 bases between. Germline CDR1 and CDR2: SGDLS and YYNGEE. The CDR3 DNA is TGTGCCAGCAGCGTACGGGCGGGGACGAACACCGGGGAGCTGTTTTTT. Its protein is CASSVRAGTNTGELFF.

V gene TRBV1 combines with J gene TRBJ1-6. TRBV1 is marked as a pseudogene. The CDR3 consists of 17 residues. CDR3 DNA sequence: TGCACCAGCAGCCAAGATCCAGGGAGCTCCTATAATTCACCCCTCCACTTT. This sequence encodes CTSSQDPGSSYNSPLHF.

This rearrangement joins TRBV5-1 to TRBJ1-5, with 10 bases fitting TRBD1. Trimming cost V 2 bases and J 5 bases; bases outside gene matches: 4. This CDR3 comprises 15 residues. From germline, CDR1 is SGHRS and CDR2 YFSETQ. The CDR3 reads CASSFTGTGDQPQHF. The DNA for the CDR3 is TGCGCCAGCAGCTTCACCGGGACAGGGGATCAGCCCCAGCATTTT.

V usage is TRBV18 and J usage is TRBJ1-2, with a tentative D call TRBD1 (6 bases). CDR3 length: 16 amino acids. Germline values: CDR1 KGHSH, CDR2 LQKENI. V was shortened by 3 bases and J by 0 bases, with 14 bases between the two germline ends. CDR3 protein: CASSPDPGVSNYGYTF. The CDR3 DNA is TGTGCCAGCTCACCTGATCCAGGGGTTTCTAACTATGGCTACACCTTC.

The V call is TRBV18, the J call TRBJ2-1; D remains unclear. The germline V and J ends were trimmed by 4 bases and 6 bases, with 4 bases remaining between them. CDR1 is KGHSH and CDR2 is LQKENI in the germline V gene. This CDR3 is built from 11 residues. CDR3 sequence: CASSQINEQFF. For the CDR3, the DNA is TGTGCCAGCTCACAGATCAATGAGCAGTTCTTC.

This clone was seen once. V usage is TRBV12-5 and J usage is TRBJ2-1, with 16 bases aligning to TRBD2. CDR3 length: 19 residues. V lost 1 base and J lost 5; bases outside the gene matches: 8. Germline-derived CDR1 and CDR2 are LGHNT and FRNRAP. The CDR3 sequence is CASGLGLGTSGRADNEQFF. In DNA form, the CDR3 reads TGTGCTAGTGGTTTGGGACTGGGGACTAGCGGGAGGGCCGACAATGAGCAGTTCTTC.

The chain couples TRBV4-1 to TRBJ1-4; perhaps TRBD1 as D (5 bases). This CDR3 region has 11 residues. Germline values: CDR1 MGHRA, CDR2 YSYEKL. V was trimmed by 8 bases and J by 8 bases, leaving 9 bases between them. The CDR3 DNA reads as TGCGCCAGCCTGGGGGGGGAAAAACTGTTTTTT. Protein sequence: CASLGGEKLFF.

This sequence joins TRBV10-1 and TRBJ2-7; D might be TRBD1 (5 bases). V shed 4 bases and J shed 5 bases, with 15 bases lying between them. CDR1 is WNHNN, CDR2 SYGVQD, per germline (reference sequence). This CDR3 has 14 amino acids. The CDR3 DNA sequence: TGCGCCAGCAGTGTAAGCTCAGGGATCAACGAGCAGTACTTC. As protein: CASSVSSGINEQYF.

This clone turned up a few times. The rearrangement links TRBV27 to TRBJ1-1; D uncertain. The CDR3 loop spans 13 amino acids. The V gene lost 5 bases and the J gene lost 2 bases, with 9 bases spanning the gap. Germline CDR1 and CDR2: MNHEY and SMNVEV (reference sequence). The DNA for the CDR3 is TGTGCCAGCAGTCTTGGGAGTAACACTGAAGCTTTCTTT. It translates to CASSLGSNTEAFF.